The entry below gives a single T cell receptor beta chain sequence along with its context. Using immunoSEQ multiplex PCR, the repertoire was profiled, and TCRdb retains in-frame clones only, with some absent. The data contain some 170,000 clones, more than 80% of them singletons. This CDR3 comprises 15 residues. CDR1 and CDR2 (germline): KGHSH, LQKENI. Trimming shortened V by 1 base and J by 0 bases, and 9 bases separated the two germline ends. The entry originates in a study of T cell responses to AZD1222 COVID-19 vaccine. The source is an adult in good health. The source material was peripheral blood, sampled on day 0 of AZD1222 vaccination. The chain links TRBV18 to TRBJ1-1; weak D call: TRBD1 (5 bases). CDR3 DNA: TGTGCCAGCTCACCACAGGGGTCTATGAACACTGAAGCTTTCTTT. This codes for CASSPQGSMNTEAFF.